Reported below is one T cell receptor beta chain. Its specificity is not known. Germline values: CDR1 LGHNA, CDR2 YNFKEQ. V was pared by 0 bases and J by 6 bases, with 12 bases of the junction left unmatched. The CDR3 covers 18 residues. CD45RO-negative, CCR7-selected cells formed the naive CD8 fraction, which excluded terminally differentiated effector memory CD45RA+ cells. The sample originates from a study of shared clonotypes between healthy human individuals. Whole-study context: Samples came from a couple of female and a few male donors aged 18 to 49.

Study outcomes and limitations: Across subsets, estimated richness was generally greater for naive than for memory populations. Researchers sampled only blood; tissue repertoires likely differ. The sharing of about 5% of naive CD4 clonotypes was seen across a few donors.

Some clones are missing from TCRdb's copy, which holds only in-frame ones; the method was immunoSEQ multiplex PCR. The sample carries about 2 million clones, about 94% recorded once. This receptor was obtained from a man younger than 35 in good health. The chain recombines TRBV4-2 with TRBJ2-3; 10 positions agree with TRBD2. The sample comprised naive CD8+ T cells sorted from blood. CDR3 DNA sequence: TGTGCCAGCAGCCAAGATTACCCAGCGGGAGGGTTGGGGGATACGCAGTATTTT. It translates to CASSQDYPAGGLGDTQYF.